This T cell receptor (beta chain) was retrieved from a study of tumor-infiltrating lymphocytes in primary liver carcinoma. Study-wide results and caveats: Roughly 7.5-24% of top clones, and no more, occurred in all five tumor regions.

Co-extracting RNA and DNA was done with roughly 18-32 mg of unsorted bulk tissue as input. Among the patients, all had chronic HBV infection and none had been treated. Five separate regions were sampled from each tumor. The CDR3 contains 15 residues. Per germline, CDR1 SGHNT and CDR2 YENEEA. Notes on this clonotype: As yet, its antigen is unknown. At one end the junction does not follow the germline gene, possibly because of a read error.

The authors made TCR beta cDNA from 500 to 600 ng total RNA with a constant-region primer. Library construction for TCR beta comprised three nested multiplex PCR rounds performed with slightly modified ARM-PCR. It was with TRBV1-TRBV30 forward primers and a C-beta reverse primer that the first two PCR rounds were run, at around 11 cycles each. One entry per CDR3 protein results from TCRdb running MiXCR on the multiplex PCR reads. The table records 50,000 or so distinct CDR3 sequences, around 77% of them present only once. Sequences were obtained from liver tumor tissue from sampling region 5. Regarding subset: tumor region T5, tumor centre. The V gene is TRBV11-3, the J gene TRBJ1-5, with D unclear. The TCR was taken from a man in his forties or fifties with primary liver carcinoma and hepatitis B virus infection. The CDR3 protein is CACSLDLGVAQTQHF. The CDR3 bases are TGTGCCTGCAGCTTAGATCTGGGTGTGGCTCAGACCCAGCATTTT.